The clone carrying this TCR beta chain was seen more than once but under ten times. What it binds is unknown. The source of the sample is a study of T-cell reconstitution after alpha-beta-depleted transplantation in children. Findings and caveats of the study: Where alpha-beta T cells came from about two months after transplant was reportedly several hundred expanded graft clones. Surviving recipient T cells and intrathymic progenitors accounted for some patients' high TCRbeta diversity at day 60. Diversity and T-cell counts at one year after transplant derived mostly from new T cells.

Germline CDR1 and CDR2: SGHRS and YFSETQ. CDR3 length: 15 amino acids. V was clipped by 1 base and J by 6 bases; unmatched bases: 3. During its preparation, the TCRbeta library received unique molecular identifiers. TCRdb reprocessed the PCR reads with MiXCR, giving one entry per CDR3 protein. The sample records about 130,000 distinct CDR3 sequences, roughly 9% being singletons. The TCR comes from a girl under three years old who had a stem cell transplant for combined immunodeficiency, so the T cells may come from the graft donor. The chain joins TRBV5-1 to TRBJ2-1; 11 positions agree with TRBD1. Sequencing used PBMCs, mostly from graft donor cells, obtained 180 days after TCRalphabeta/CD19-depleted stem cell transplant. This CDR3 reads CASSLWGQGGNEQFF. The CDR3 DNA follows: TGCGCCAGCAGCTTGTGGGGACAGGGGGGCAATGAGCAGTTCTTC. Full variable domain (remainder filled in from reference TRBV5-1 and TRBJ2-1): KAGVTQTPRYLIKTRGQQVTLSCSPISGHRSVSWYQQTPGQGLQFLFEYFSETQRNKGNFPGRFSGRQFSNSRSEMNVSTLELGDSALYLCASSLWGQGGNEQFFGPGTRLTVL.